One and the same sample provided the 17 T cell receptor beta chains below, sequenced in a study of cytomegalovirus exposure and HLA in healthy donors. Profiled with immunoSEQ multiplex PCR; TCRdb holds only in-frame clones, not every one. Altogether about 170,000 clones are present, over 85% being singletons, with the ten largest covering 10%. Sequencing was performed on PBMCs. The receptors were gathered from a young woman in good health and CMV-seropositive.

This sequence joins TRBV18 and TRBJ2-6, with D maybe TRBD2 (6 bases). The CDR3 extends over 17 amino acids. The V end lost 4 bases, the J end lost 1 base, and 14 bases lay between the germline ends. Germline CDR1 and CDR2: KGHSH and LQKENI. The CDR3 region is CASSRGDFLSGANVLTF. The CDR3 nucleotides are TGTGCCAGCTCACGAGGGGACTTTCTATCTGGGGCCAACGTCCTGACTTTC.

The J gene is TRBJ1-2, the V gene TRBV5-1; tentatively, D is TRBD1 (6 bases). The V end lost 2 bases, the J end lost 7 bases, and 18 bases lay between the germline ends. Germline lookup yields CDR1 SGHRS and CDR2 YFSETQ. CDR3 length: 15 residues. CDR3 DNA sequence: TGCGCCAGCAGCTTAGGACAGACCCATTTCTCTGGCTACACCTTC. Its protein is CASSLGQTHFSGYTF.

The genes are TRBV27 and TRBJ2-1, with TRBD2 matching over 9 bases. This CDR3 spans 15 amino acids. V lost 2 bases and J lost 6; bases outside the gene matches: 5. Germline lookup yields CDR1 MNHEY and CDR2 SMNVEV (reference sequence). CDR3 bases: TGTGCCAGCAGTTTAGCCGCTAGCGGGATCAATGAGCAGTTCTTC. It encodes CASSLAASGINEQFF.

The DNA of the CDR3 is TGTGCCAGTAGTATTTCGTGGCAGGGATCCTACGAGCAGTACTTC. Its protein product is CASSISWQGSYEQYF. The genes are TRBV19 and TRBJ2-7, with D perhaps TRBD1 (5 bases). V lost 3 bases and J 1 base, leaving 13 bases between the germline ends. CDR3 length equals 15 residues. The germline V gene encodes CDR1 LNHDA and CDR2 SQIVND (reference sequence).

This chain uses TRBV4-3 with TRBJ2-1, with D perhaps matching TRBD1 (5 bases). Between the trimmed V and J ends, which lost 3 bases and 5 bases, there was a span of 11 bases. Germline-derived CDR1 and CDR2 are LGHNA and YSLEER. CDR3 size: 14 residues. CDR3 sequence (DNA): TGCGCCAGCAGCCATTTTCAAGGGGACAATGAGCAGTTCTTC. Its protein product is CASSHFQGDNEQFF.

In this sample, this clone turned up once. The chain joins TRBV10-3 to TRBJ1-4; TRBD1 might be the D (6 bases). V lost 10 bases and J lost 8, with 20 bases in between. The CDR3 totals 14 residues. Germline loops: CDR1 ENHRY, CDR2 SYGVKD. CDR3 loop: CASAEAGQREKLFF. CDR3 sequence (DNA): TGTGCCAGCGCGGAAGCCGGACAGAGGGAAAAACTGTTTTTT.

The rearrangement joins TRBV5-4 to TRBJ2-7; D is undetermined. This CDR3 contains 14 residues. The germline V and J ends were trimmed by 3 bases and 2 bases, with 12 bases remaining between them. CDR1 and CDR2 (germline): SGHNT, YYREEE (reference sequence). CDR3 DNA: TGTGCCAGCAGCTCCCCCGACACAACCTACGAGCAGTACTTC. As protein: CASSSPDTTYEQYF.

The chain carries TRBV6-6 and TRBJ1-4; possibly TRBD1 for D (6 bases). Trimming left V 4 bases short and J 7 bases short, with 13 bases between. In germline, CDR1 is MNHNY, CDR2 SVGAGI (reference sequence). This CDR3 region has 14 residues. CDR3 DNA sequence: TGTGCCAGCAGTTCCAGGGACAACGGTGAAAAACTGTTTTTT. It yields the protein CASSSRDNGEKLFF.

The rearrangement joins TRBV30 to TRBJ1-2; TRBD1 matches 9 bases. The germline CDR1 and CDR2 sequences are GTSNPN and SVGIG (reference sequence). CDR3 length: 13 residues. Trimming cost V 2 bases and J 6 bases; bases outside gene matches: 4. The CDR3 reads CAWSPGTGNGYTF. For the CDR3, the DNA is TGTGCCTGGAGTCCCGGGACAGGGAATGGCTACACCTTC.

The V call is TRBV28, the J call TRBJ2-1; 14 bases line up with TRBD2. With V trimmed by 5 bases and J by 9 bases, 12 bases remained unmatched. Germline CDR1 MDHEN, CDR2 SYDVKM. The CDR3 loop spans 17 amino acids. The CDR3 sequence: CASSPRYGLAGGGEQFF. CDR3 coding DNA: TGTGCCAGCAGTCCCCGATACGGACTAGCGGGAGGAGGTGAGCAGTTCTTC.

This clone was found once. The chain is built from TRBV5-4 and TRBJ2-1, with D possibly matching TRBD2 (6 bases). CDR1 and CDR2 (germline): SGHNT, YYREEE (reference sequence). V lost 4 bases and J lost 0, with 11 bases in between. The CDR3 runs to 15 residues. CDR3 protein: CASSQSGFSYNEQFF. The CDR3, as DNA: TGTGCCAGCAGCCAGAGCGGGTTCTCCTACAATGAGCAGTTCTTC.

This clone was seen just once. The chain combines TRBV10-2 with TRBJ2-2; D remains ambiguous. The ends were cut back, 0 bases at V and 8 bases at J, with 4 bases in the middle. The germline V gene encodes CDR1 WSHSY and CDR2 SAAADI. CDR3 length: 12 residues. The CDR3 nucleotides read TGCGCCAGCAGTGAGTCGCGGGGGGAGCTGTTTTTT. It yields the protein CASSESRGELFF.

This clone was counted once. The V and J genes are TRBV6-5 and TRBJ2-2; 7 bases line up with TRBD2. With 0 bases clipped from V and 6 bases from J, the junction kept 4 bases outside the gene matches. The CDR3 is 15 amino acids. Germline V gene sequence: CDR1 MNHEY, CDR2 SVGAGI. This CDR3 reads CASSYSGGESGELFF. The CDR3 nucleotides are TGTGCCAGCAGTTACTCTGGGGGGGAGTCCGGGGAGCTGTTTTTT.

The chain uses TRBV4-2 and TRBJ1-2; 7 bases fit TRBD1. The CDR3 contains 14 residues. Germline V gene data show CDR1 as LGHNA and CDR2 as YNFKEQ. J lost 7 bases, V lost 5 bases, and 10 bases had no gene match. Written as DNA, the CDR3 is TGTGCCAGCAGCGGAGGGGGCGCGTCGTTTGGCTACACCTTC. Translated, it gives CASSGGGASFGYTF.

This clone was counted a single time. The chain employs TRBV29-1 and TRBJ1-1, with unresolved D. This CDR3 is 12 amino acids long. CDR1 and CDR2 from the germline V gene are SQVTM and ANQGSEA. Trimming removed 7 bases at V and 10 bases at J, with 19 bases between. CDR3 amino acids: CSATSSLSLAFF. In DNA form, the CDR3 reads TGCAGCGCAACCTCCTCCCTAAGTTTAGCTTTCTTT.

This chain uses TRBV19 with TRBJ1-5, with 10 bases matching TRBD1. V lost 4 bases to trimming and J lost 4 bases; unmatched junction nucleotides: 7. This CDR3 region has 16 residues. Germline lookup yields CDR1 LNHDA and CDR2 SQIVND (reference sequence). For the CDR3, the DNA is TGTGCCAGTAGTAAAGAGGGGACAGGGGTTAATCAGCCCCAGCATTTT. Residues: CASSKEGTGVNQPQHF.

This clone turned up a few times. The CDR3 DNA reads as TGTGCCAGCTTTCTGTTCCAAGGGGGCTTTGGCTACACCTTC. The encoded protein is CASFLFQGGFGYTF. V usage is TRBV2 and J usage is TRBJ1-2, with 7 bases matching TRBD1. Germline CDR1 reads SNHLY; CDR2 reads FYNNEI. The CDR3 has 14 residues. The V gene end was trimmed by 8 bases and the J gene end by 7 bases; junction bases not matched to a gene: 13.